In its sample, the clone carrying this T cell receptor (beta chain) was seen many times. Its specificity is not known. Through MiXCR, TCRdb re-clonotyped the PCR reads. The sample holds fewer than 35,000 clones, about 10% seen once. The data derive from a study of metastatic and nonmetastatic thyroid tumors. Study as a whole: For malignant and benign thyroid patients, tumor or nodule tissue and blood were the sources whose repertoires were compared.

V was pared by 4 bases and J by 0 bases, with 2 bases of the junction left unmatched. This CDR3 is 15 amino acids long. Per germline, CDR1 SEHNR and CDR2 FQNEAQ (reference sequence). Study-level findings and limits: Reportedly, malignant thyroid tumors had significantly higher TCR beta diversity than benign nodules, in blood and tumor.

No patient had received any treatment before thyroid surgery. V gene TRBV7-9 combines with J gene TRBJ2-2; 7 bases align to TRBD1. Specimen: blood. The source is a female donor with papillary thyroid cancer or a benign thyroid nodule (not recorded which). Some clones in this sample may be carry-over from other donors' samples. The CDR3 loop is CASSSDRTNTGELFF. CDR3 coding DNA: TGTGCCAGCAGCTCGGACAGGACGAACACCGGGGAGCTGTTTTTT.